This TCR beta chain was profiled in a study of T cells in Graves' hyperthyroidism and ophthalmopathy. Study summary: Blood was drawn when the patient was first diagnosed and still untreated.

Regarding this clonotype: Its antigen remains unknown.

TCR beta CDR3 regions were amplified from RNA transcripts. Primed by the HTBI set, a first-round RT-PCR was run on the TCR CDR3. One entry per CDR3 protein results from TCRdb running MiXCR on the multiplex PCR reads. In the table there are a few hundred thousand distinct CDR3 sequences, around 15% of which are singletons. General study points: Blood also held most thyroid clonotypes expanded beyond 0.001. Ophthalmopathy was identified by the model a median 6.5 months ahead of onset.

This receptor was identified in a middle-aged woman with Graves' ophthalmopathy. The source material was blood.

For the CDR3, the DNA is TGTGCCAGCAGCATCGGGACTAGCGGGATCACTGAGCAGTTCTTC. Translation gives CASSIGTSGITEQFF. The V call is TRBV14, the J call TRBJ2-1, with 13 positions matching TRBD2. The length of the CDR3 is 15 residues. Germline loops: CDR1 SGHDN, CDR2 FVKESK. The V gene end was trimmed by 5 bases and the J gene end by 9 bases; junction bases not matched to a gene: 7.